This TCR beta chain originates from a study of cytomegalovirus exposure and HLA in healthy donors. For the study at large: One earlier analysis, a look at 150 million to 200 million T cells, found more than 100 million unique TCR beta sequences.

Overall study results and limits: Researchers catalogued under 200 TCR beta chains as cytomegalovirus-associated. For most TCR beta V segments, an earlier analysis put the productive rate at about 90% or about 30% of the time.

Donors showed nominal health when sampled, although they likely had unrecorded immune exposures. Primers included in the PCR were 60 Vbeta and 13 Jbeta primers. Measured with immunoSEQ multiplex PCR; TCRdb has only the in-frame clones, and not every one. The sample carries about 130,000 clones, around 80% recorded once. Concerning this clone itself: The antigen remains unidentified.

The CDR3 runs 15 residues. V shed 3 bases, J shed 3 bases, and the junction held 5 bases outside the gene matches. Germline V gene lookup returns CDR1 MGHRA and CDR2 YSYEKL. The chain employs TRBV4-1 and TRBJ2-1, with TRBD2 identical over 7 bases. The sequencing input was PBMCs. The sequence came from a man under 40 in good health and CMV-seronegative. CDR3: CASSQFGGGYNEQFF. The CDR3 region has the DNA TGCGCCAGCAGCCAGTTTGGGGGGGGCTACAATGAGCAGTTCTTC.